This TCR beta chain was identified in a study of human T cells and chemical hapten exposure. CDR3 size: 16 residues. CDR1 and CDR2 from the germline V gene are SGHRS and YFSETQ. Trimming took off 4 bases at V and 3 bases at J, with 18 bases between the two ends. TCRdb reprocessed the RACE reads via MiXCR and lists one record per CDR3 protein. The sample shows fewer than 500,000 distinct CDR3 sequences, more than 4.5% of them seen only once. Time point described: patch test 1, 2 weeks after DPC sensitization. Treatment in this sample: therapeutic diphenylcyclopropenone sensitization with weekly scalp DPC.

This clonotype originated in a woman aged 45-59 years with alopecia areata. Some clones in this sample may be carry-over from other donors' samples. Sequencing used whole blood, obtained in connection with sensitization to the hapten diphenylcyclopropenone (DPC). The rearrangement links TRBV5-1 to TRBJ2-3; D possibly uses TRBD1 or TRBD2 (6 bases each). The CDR3 is CASSPDPGATTDTQYF. In nucleotides, the CDR3 is TGCGCCAGCAGCCCGGACCCGGGGGCGACAACAGATACGCAGTATTTT. The whole variable domain, remainder taken from reference TRBV5-1 and TRBJ2-3, is KAGVTQTPRYLIKTRGQQVTLSCSPISGHRSVSWYQQTPGQGLQFLFEYFSETQRNKGNFPGRFSGRQFSNSRSEMNVSTLELGDSALYLCASSPDPGATTDTQYFGPGTRLTVL.